This T cell receptor beta chain stems from a study of blood T cell repertoires in COVID-19. Study-wide background: Samples came from the United States, Italy and Spain, spanning acute and convalescent COVID-19. In each case, the material was cDNA or gDNA derived from T cells, B-cell-depleted T cells, or PBMCs.

In the original processing: Reference gene primer amplification gave nucleated cell count estimates. The assay was immunoSEQ multiplex PCR, and TCRdb's table has in-frame clones only and misses some. For V, J and clone size, that table is used; D and trimming come from the DNA. This sample has 250,000 to 300,000 clones; around 88% occur once, and the top ten carry approximately 14%. Germline CDR1 reads SGHTA; CDR2 reads FQGNSA. This CDR3 is 17 amino acids long. The V end was cut by 5 bases, the J end by 0 bases, with 17 bases between. While infection was still active, Seattle patients were enrolled and then followed longitudinally.

The rearrangement links TRBV7-2 to TRBJ1-5; perhaps TRBD1 as D (5 bases). This TCR was recovered from a woman in her 70s with COVID-19, enrolled during active disease. Sequencing input: peripheral blood. Here the CDR3 DNA reads TGTGCCAGCAGCGATTCTCAGGGTCCTTATAGCAATCAGCCCCAGCATTTT. Protein sequence: CASSDSQGPYSNQPQHF.